The present T cell receptor (beta chain) was sequenced within a study of blood T cell repertoires in COVID-19. Per the germline V gene, CDR1 is SGHRS and CDR2 is YFSETQ. J gave up 0 bases and V 0 bases, and 2 bases lay outside the gene matches. The CDR3 has 15 residues. Profiling relied on immunoSEQ multiplex PCR, and the TCRdb table lists in-frame clones only, not all of them. The sample records roughly 250,000 clones, about nine tenths being singletons. This rearrangement joins TRBV5-1 to TRBJ1-1; 7 bases fit TRBD1. This clonotype was obtained from a woman aged 40 to 50 with acute COVID-19. Material: PBMCs or T cells enriched from blood (not recorded which). The CDR3 is CASSLAGQMNTEAFF. The CDR3 nucleotides read TGCGCCAGCAGCTTGGCGGGACAGATGAACACTGAAGCTTTCTTT.